The 21 T cell receptor beta chains below all came from one sample that was sequenced in a study of blood T cell repertoires in COVID-19. The data were produced by immunoSEQ multiplex PCR, yet TCRdb's version contains in-frame clones alone and is incomplete. The sample shows about 80,000 clones, around 78% of them seen only once. Source material: peripheral blood. These receptor sequences come from a human donor in a cohort sampled during active COVID-19.

This clone turned up a few times. J is TRBJ2-1 and V is TRBV7-9; 10 positions agree with TRBD2. CDR1 and CDR2 from the germline V gene are SEHNR and FQNEAQ (reference sequence). The CDR3 runs to 15 residues. V dropped 6 bases and J dropped 7; count of bases not matched to a gene: 9. CDR3 in DNA: TGTGCCAGCAGGGAGAGCGGGGGGGCCGCGAATGAGCAGTTCTTC. Translating it yields CASRESGGAANEQFF.

The chain combines TRBV6-6 with TRBJ1-1; 7 nucleotides match TRBD1. After removal of 1 base from V and 3 bases from J, the junction contained 5 bases not matched to a gene. This CDR3 contains 15 residues. Germline V gives CDR1 MNHNY, CDR2 SVGAGI (reference sequence). This chain's CDR3 is CASSYFTGEDTEAFF. The CDR3 DNA follows: TGTGCCAGCAGTTACTTCACAGGGGAGGACACTGAAGCTTTCTTT.

The chain joins TRBV6-5 to TRBJ2-7; 8 nucleotides agree with TRBD2. The trim removed 7 bases at V and 2 bases at J, leaving 7 bases unmatched. Germline values: CDR1 MNHEY, CDR2 SVGAGI. The CDR3 is 14 residues long. CDR3 residues: CASTPGTRTYEQYF. CDR3 in DNA: TGTGCCAGCACCCCCGGGACTAGGACCTACGAGCAGTACTTC.

V is TRBV6-6 and J is TRBJ2-4, with 10 bases fitting TRBD1. This CDR3 comprises 14 residues. Looked up from germline, CDR1 is MNHNY and CDR2 is SVGAGI (reference sequence). V lost 6 bases to trimming and J lost 10 bases; unmatched junction nucleotides: 9. The CDR3 sequence is CASSRGQGILIQYF. CDR3 bases: TGTGCCAGCAGCCGGGGACAGGGGATTCTTATTCAGTACTTC.

This clone was counted only a few times. The gene calls are TRBV5-1 and TRBJ1-2; 7 nucleotides align to TRBD1. The trim removed 3 bases at V and 2 bases at J, leaving 7 bases unmatched. There are 15 residues in the CDR3. Germline lookup yields CDR1 SGHRS and CDR2 YFSETQ. CDR3 coding DNA: TGCGCCAGCAGCTCCCAGACAGGGACAAACTATGGCTACACCTTC. Translation: CASSSQTGTNYGYTF.

The rearrangement joins TRBV6-1 to TRBJ2-3; the D gene is possibly TRBD1 (5 bases). Trimming stripped 4 bases from V and 0 bases from J, with 14 bases between. CDR3 length: 16 amino acids. Germline V gives CDR1 MNHNS, CDR2 SASEGT. The chain's CDR3 is CASSASGNPSTDTQYF. The CDR3 DNA is TGTGCCAGCAGTGCCTCAGGGAATCCTAGCACAGATACGCAGTATTTT.

The rearrangement uses TRBV7-2 and TRBJ1-4, with a possible D match to TRBD1 (6 bases). CDR1 is SGHTA and CDR2 is FQGNSA in the germline V gene. V was pared by 1 base and J by 4 bases, with 13 bases between. The CDR3 extends over 16 amino acids. In DNA, the CDR3 is TGTGCCAGCAGCTTAGTGGGCCTGGACAGTAATGAAAAACTGTTTTTT. Residues: CASSLVGLDSNEKLFF.

The CDR3 nucleotides are TGTGCCAGCAGCTTCCTCAGGGGGACGAATTCACCCCTCCACTTT. Its protein product is CASSFLRGTNSPLHF. The chain links TRBV7-8 to TRBJ1-6, with 7 nucleotides matching TRBD1. CDR3 length: 15 amino acids. After removal of 3 bases from V and 7 bases from J, the junction contained 6 bases not matched to a gene. The V gene's germline CDR1 is SGHVS and CDR2 FQNEAQ.

This clone was recorded at least ten times. V gene TRBV10-3 combines with J gene TRBJ2-2; 9 bases align to TRBD2. The CDR3 has 15 amino acids. The ends lost 6 bases at V and 2 bases at J; junction bases unmatched: 4. CDR1 is ENHRY, CDR2 SYGVKD, per germline. The CDR3 protein is CAISLAGSNTGELFF. The CDR3 nucleotides are TGTGCCATCAGCCTAGCGGGGTCAAACACCGGGGAGCTGTTTTTT.

The chain links TRBV3-1 (or the pseudogene TRBV3-2) to TRBJ1-6; TRBD1 aligns across 8 bases. The CDR3 has 15 residues. V lost 4 bases to trimming and J lost 7 bases; unmatched junction nucleotides: 6. Germline assignment: CDR1 LGHDT and CDR2 YNNKEL (reference sequence). The CDR3 DNA reads as TGTGCCAGCAGCCCCCTGGACAGGGACAATTCACCCCTCCACTTT. Protein: CASSPLDRDNSPLHF.

This chain connects TRBV21-1 to TRBJ2-5; the table's D call, TRBD1, was not checked against the DNA. TRBV21-1 has pseudogene status. There are 14 residues in the CDR3. CDR3 bases: TGTGCCAGCAGCAAGTTCAGGAACCAAGAGACCCAGTACTTC. Translated, it gives CASSKFRNQETQYF.

This clone occurred a few times. This chain uses TRBV6-2 or TRBV6-3 with TRBJ1-6; 8 bases are shared with TRBD1. This CDR3 has 16 residues. Germline CDR1 is MNHEY and CDR2 is SVGEGT. Losses at the gene ends were 5 bases for V and 4 bases for J; bases not matched to a gene: 7. CDR3 loop: CASSRTGRGYNSPLHF. The CDR3 nucleotides read TGTGCCAGCAGTCGGACAGGGCGAGGATATAATTCACCCCTCCACTTT.

The rearrangement uses TRBV6-2 or TRBV6-3 and TRBJ2-7; 9 bases fit TRBD2. J lost 0 bases, V lost 4 bases, and 1 base had no gene match. The CDR3 is made up of 14 amino acids. CDR1 is MNHEY, CDR2 SVGEGT, per germline. CDR3 bases: TGTGCCAGCAGTTTTAGCGGGAGCTCCTACGAGCAGTACGTC. Residues: CASSFSGSSYEQYV.

This chain links TRBV7-2 with TRBJ1-1, with D uncertain. Looked up from germline, CDR1 is SGHTA and CDR2 is FQGNSA. The CDR3 loop spans 13 amino acids. V lost 6 bases and J 1 base, leaving 9 bases between the germline ends. In DNA, the CDR3 is TGTGCCAGCAGAAGACAAGAGAACACTGAAGCTTTCTTT. Translation gives CASRRQENTEAFF.

V is TRBV6-5 and J is TRBJ2-5, with D unclear. CDR1 is MNHEY and CDR2 is SVGAGI in the germline V gene. V was shortened by 4 bases and J by 4 bases, with 10 bases between the two germline ends. This CDR3 has 13 residues. For the CDR3, the DNA is TGTGCCAGCAGTTTCCGCCCGGGAGAGACCCAGTACTTC. Amino acids: CASSFRPGETQYF.

This clone was seen a single time. The chain has TRBV18 and TRBJ1-2; perhaps TRBD1 as D (5 bases). V was cut by 0 bases and J by 4 bases, with 12 bases left in between. Germline CDR1 reads KGHSH; CDR2 reads LQKENI. This CDR3 is 15 amino acids long. The CDR3 nucleotides read TGTGCCAGCTCACCACCGGCCAGGGAAGTCTATGGCTACACCTTC. Translated: CASSPPAREVYGYTF. Using reference TRBV18 and TRBJ1-2 for the parts outside the CDR3, the full variable domain is NAGVMQNPRHLVRRRGQEARLRCSPMKGHSHVYWYRQLPEEGLKFMVYLQKENIIDESGMPKERFSAEFPKEGPSILRIQQVVRGDSAAYFCASSPPAREVYGYTFGSGTRLTVV.

The CDR3 sequence: CSASLSETQYF. CDR3 nucleotide sequence: TGCAGTGCTAGCCTGTCGGAGACCCAGTACTTC. The V and J genes are TRBV20-1 and TRBJ2-5, with D uncertain. The CDR3 is 11 amino acids. Looked up from germline, CDR1 is DFQATT and CDR2 is SNEGSKA (reference sequence). The ends were cut back, 3 bases at V and 5 bases at J, with 7 bases in the middle.

This chain uses TRBV18 with TRBJ2-7; 10 positions match TRBD1. The germline gives CDR1 KGHSH, CDR2 LQKENI. The CDR3 contains 17 residues. The V segment lost 2 bases and the J segment 2 bases; nucleotides outside the gene matches: 9. DNA of the CDR3: TGTGCCAGCTCACCAGCCGAAGGGACAGGGGTCCCCTACGAGCAGTACGTC. As protein: CASSPAEGTGVPYEQYV.

The chain combines TRBV5-5 with TRBJ2-2, with 8 bases identical to TRBD2. The CDR3 sequence is 16 residues long. After removal of 3 bases from V and 3 bases from J, the junction contained 7 bases not matched to a gene. Germline V gene lookup returns CDR1 SGHKS and CDR2 YYEKEE (reference sequence). The DNA of the CDR3 is TGTGCCAGCAGCTCACCGGGACTAGAGCACACCGGGGAGCTGTTTTTT. As protein: CASSSPGLEHTGELFF.

The DNA of the CDR3 is TGTGCCAGCAGCTTAGACAGGGGGCTGGCTTTCTTT. Protein: CASSLDRGLAFF. This sequence joins TRBV11-2 and TRBJ1-1, with 8 bases matching TRBD1. Unmatched junction bases numbered 2, after V lost 0 bases and J lost 11 bases. The CDR3 has 12 residues. In germline, CDR1 is SGHAT, CDR2 FQNNGV.

The chain uses TRBV7-9 and TRBJ1-1, with 10 bases lining up with TRBD1. Looked up from germline, CDR1 is SEHNR and CDR2 is FQNEAQ (reference sequence). With 5 bases clipped from V and 2 bases from J, the junction kept 8 bases outside the gene matches. CDR3 size: 16 residues. The chain's CDR3 is CASSAWDRGLNTEAFF. CDR3 coding DNA: TGTGCCAGCAGCGCTTGGGACAGGGGACTTAACACTGAAGCTTTCTTT.